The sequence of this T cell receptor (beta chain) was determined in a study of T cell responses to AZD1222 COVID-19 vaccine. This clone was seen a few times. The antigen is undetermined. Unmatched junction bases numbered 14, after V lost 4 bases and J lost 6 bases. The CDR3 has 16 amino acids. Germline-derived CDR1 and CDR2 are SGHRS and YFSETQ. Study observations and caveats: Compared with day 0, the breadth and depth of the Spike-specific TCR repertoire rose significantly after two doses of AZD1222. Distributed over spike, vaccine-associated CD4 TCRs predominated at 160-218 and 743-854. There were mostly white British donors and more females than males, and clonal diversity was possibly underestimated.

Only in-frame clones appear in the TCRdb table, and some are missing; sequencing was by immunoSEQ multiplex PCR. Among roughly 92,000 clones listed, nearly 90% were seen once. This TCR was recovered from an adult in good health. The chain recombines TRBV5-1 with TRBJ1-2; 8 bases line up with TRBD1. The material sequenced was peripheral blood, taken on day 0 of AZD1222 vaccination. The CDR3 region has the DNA TGCGCCAGCAGCCCCACGGCAGGGGGCAATTGGGATGGCTACACCTTC. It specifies CASSPTAGGNWDGYTF.